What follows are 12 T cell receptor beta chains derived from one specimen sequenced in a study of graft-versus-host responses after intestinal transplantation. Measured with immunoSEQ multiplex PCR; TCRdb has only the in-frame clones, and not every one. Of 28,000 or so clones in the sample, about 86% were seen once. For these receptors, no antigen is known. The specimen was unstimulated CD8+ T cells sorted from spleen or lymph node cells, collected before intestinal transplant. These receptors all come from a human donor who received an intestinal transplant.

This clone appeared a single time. CDR3 residues: CASSSGTSGAGEQFF. DNA for the CDR3: TGTGCCAGCAGTTCAGGGACTAGCGGGGCGGGGGAGCAGTTCTTC. The V gene is TRBV27, the J gene TRBJ2-1, with 13 bases that match TRBD2. V shed 4 bases and J 10 bases; nucleotides not matched to a gene: 7. CDR1 and CDR2 (germline): MNHEY, SMNVEV (reference sequence). CDR3 size: 15 residues.

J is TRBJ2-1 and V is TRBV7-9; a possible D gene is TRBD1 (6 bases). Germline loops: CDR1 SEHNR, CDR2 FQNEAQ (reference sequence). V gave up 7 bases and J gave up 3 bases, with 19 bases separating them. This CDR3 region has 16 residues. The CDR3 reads CASTSTGSRLYNEQFF. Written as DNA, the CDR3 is TGTGCCAGCACCTCCACAGGGAGTCGGCTCTACAATGAGCAGTTCTTC.

The DNA for the CDR3 is TGTGCCAGCAGTGCAGTTACCACAGATACGCAGTATTTT. Translated, it gives CASSAVTTDTQYF. The chain links TRBV25-1 to TRBJ2-3; D is undetermined. Trimming took off 4 bases at V and 2 bases at J, with 7 bases between the two ends. The CDR3 contains 13 residues. Germline-derived CDR1 and CDR2 are MGHDK and SYGVNS. Full variable domain (remainder filled in from reference TRBV25-1 and TRBJ2-3): EADIYQTPRYLVIGTGKKITLECSQTMGHDKMYWYQQDPGMELHLIHYSYGVNSTEKGDLSSESTVSRIRTEHFPLTLESARPSHTSQYLCASSAVTTDTQYFGPGTRLTVL.

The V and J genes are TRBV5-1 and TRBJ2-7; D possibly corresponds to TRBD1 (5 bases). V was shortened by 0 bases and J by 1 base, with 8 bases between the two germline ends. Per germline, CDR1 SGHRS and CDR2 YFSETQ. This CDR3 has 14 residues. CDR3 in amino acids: CASSLGQSSYEQYF. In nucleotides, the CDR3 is TGCGCCAGCAGCTTGGGACAGTCGTCCTACGAGCAGTACTTC.

DNA of the CDR3: TGCAGCGGAGGGTTCACTGAAGCTTTCTTT. Protein: CSGGFTEAFF. The chain employs TRBV29-1 and TRBJ1-1; D is undetermined. Germline CDR1 and CDR2: SQVTM and ANQGSEA. CDR3 length: 10 residues. V was clipped by 7 bases and J by 4 bases, with 7 bases between them.

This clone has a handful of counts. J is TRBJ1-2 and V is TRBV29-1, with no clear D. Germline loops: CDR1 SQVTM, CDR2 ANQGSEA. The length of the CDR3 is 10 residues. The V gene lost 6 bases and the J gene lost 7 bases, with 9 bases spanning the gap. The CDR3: CSVFISGYTF. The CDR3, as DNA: TGCAGCGTCTTTATCTCTGGCTACACCTTC.

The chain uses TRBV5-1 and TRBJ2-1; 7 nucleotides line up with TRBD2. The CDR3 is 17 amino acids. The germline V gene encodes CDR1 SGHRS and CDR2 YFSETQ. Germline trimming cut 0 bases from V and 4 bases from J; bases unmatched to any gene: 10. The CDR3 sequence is CASSLAEAGGGYNEQFF. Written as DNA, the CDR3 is TGCGCCAGCAGCTTGGCCGAGGCGGGCGGGGGATACAATGAGCAGTTCTTC.

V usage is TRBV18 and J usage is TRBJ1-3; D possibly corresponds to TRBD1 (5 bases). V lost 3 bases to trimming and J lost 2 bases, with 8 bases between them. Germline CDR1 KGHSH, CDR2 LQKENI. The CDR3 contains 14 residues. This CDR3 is CASSPPGTGNTIYF. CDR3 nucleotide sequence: TGTGCCAGCTCACCTCCAGGGACTGGAAACACCATATATTTT.

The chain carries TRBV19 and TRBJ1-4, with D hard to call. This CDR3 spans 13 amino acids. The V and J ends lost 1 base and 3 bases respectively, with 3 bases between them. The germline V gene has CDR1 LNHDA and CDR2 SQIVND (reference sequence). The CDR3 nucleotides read TGTGCCAGTAGTATAGCGGCTAATGAAAAACTGTTTTTT. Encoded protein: CASSIAANEKLFF.

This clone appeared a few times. DNA for the CDR3: TGTGCCAGCAGTGGGAGACAGGGCCCAGCGGATGGCTACACCTTC. Protein sequence: CASSGRQGPADGYTF. This chain connects TRBV2 to TRBJ1-2; 7 bases line up with TRBD1. V was clipped by 4 bases and J by 6 bases; unmatched bases: 11. CDR3 length: 15 residues. Germline V gene data show CDR1 as SNHLY and CDR2 as FYNNEI.

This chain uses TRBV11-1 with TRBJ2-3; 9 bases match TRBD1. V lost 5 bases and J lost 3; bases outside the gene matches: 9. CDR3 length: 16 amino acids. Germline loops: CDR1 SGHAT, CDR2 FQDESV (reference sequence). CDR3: CASSPGQGPTTDTQYF. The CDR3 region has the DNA TGTGCCAGCAGCCCCGGACAGGGGCCGACAACAGATACGCAGTATTTT.

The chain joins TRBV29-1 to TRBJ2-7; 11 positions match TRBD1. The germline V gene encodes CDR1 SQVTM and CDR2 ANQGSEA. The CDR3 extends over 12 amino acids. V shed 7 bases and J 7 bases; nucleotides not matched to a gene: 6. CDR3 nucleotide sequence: TGCAGCGCCGGACAGGGGGCGGGGGAGCAGTACTTC. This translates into CSAGQGAGEQYF.